A single sample gave rise to the 25 T cell receptor beta chains below, sequenced in a study of OX40 agonist ivuxolimab in advanced cancers. Measured with immunoSEQ multiplex PCR; TCRdb has only the in-frame clones, and not every one. The sample lists approximately 20,000 clones, over 60% seen once, with 16% in the top ten. Specimen: CD4+ or CD8+ T cells sorted from blood, collected in a trial of the OX40 agonist ivuxolimab. The source is an adult with an advanced solid tumor such as melanoma, head and neck, liver or kidney cancer.

This rearrangement joins TRBV4-1 to TRBJ2-7, with 7 positions matching TRBD1. V lost 3 bases and J lost 4; bases outside the gene matches: 12. There are 16 residues in the CDR3. Germline V gene lookup returns CDR1 MGHRA and CDR2 YSYEKL. In DNA, the CDR3 is TGCGCCAGCAGCCACCCAAGGGAGACAGGGCTGTACGAGCAGTACTTC. Translated, it gives CASSHPRETGLYEQYF.

The chain recombines TRBV6-5 with TRBJ1-6; D remains unclear. Trimming removed 6 bases at V and 7 bases at J, with 16 bases between. Germline V lookup: CDR1 MNHEY, CDR2 SVGAGI. The CDR3 runs to 15 residues. The CDR3 region is CASSPFGPGNSPLHF. CDR3 coding DNA: TGTGCCAGCAGCCCTTTTGGTCCGGGAAATTCACCCCTCCACTTT.

The gene calls are TRBV11-2 and TRBJ1-1, with a tentative D call TRBD1 (5 bases). Germline CDR1 SGHAT, CDR2 FQNNGV. The V gene lost 4 bases and the J gene lost 2 bases, with 14 bases spanning the gap. This CDR3 is 15 amino acids long. The CDR3 sequence is CASSSWQGLNTEAFF. The CDR3 nucleotides read TGTGCCAGCAGCTCATGGCAGGGACTCAACACTGAAGCTTTCTTT.

This clone was seen a handful of times. The chain uses TRBV9 and TRBJ2-7, with TRBD2 identical over 7 bases. CDR1 is SGDLS, CDR2 YYNGEE, per germline. This CDR3 region has 14 residues. V shed 0 bases and J 2 bases; nucleotides not matched to a gene: 2. Here the CDR3 DNA reads TGTGCCAGCAGCGTAGCTAGCGGACCCTACGAGCAGTACTTC. Amino acid sequence: CASSVASGPYEQYF.

The rearrangement links TRBV9 to TRBJ2-7; D gene ambiguous. With 0 bases removed from V and 8 bases from J, the gap between germline ends came to 9 bases. This CDR3 contains 12 residues. CDR1 and CDR2 from the germline V gene are SGDLS and YYNGEE. CDR3 sequence: CASSVDGLQQYF. Written as DNA, the CDR3 is TGTGCCAGCAGCGTAGACGGCTTGCAGCAGTACTTC. Drawing the rest from reference TRBV9 and TRBJ2-7, the complete variable domain is DSGVTQTPKHLITATGQRVTLRCSPRSGDLSVYWYQQSLDQGLQFLIQYYNGEERAKGNILERFSAQQFPDLHSELNLSSLELGDSALYFCASSVDGLQQYFGPGTRLTVT.

The V call is TRBV18, the J call TRBJ2-3, with D hard to call. V lost 3 bases and J lost 2, with 3 bases in between. This CDR3 is built from 12 residues. Germline lookup yields CDR1 KGHSH and CDR2 LQKENI. CDR3: CASSPTTDTQYF. DNA of the CDR3: TGTGCCAGCTCACCGACCACAGATACGCAGTATTTT.

The chain couples TRBV7-9 to TRBJ2-1; D is uncertain. This CDR3 is built from 13 residues. The germline V and J ends were trimmed by 5 bases and 5 bases, with 10 bases remaining between them. Germline V gene lookup returns CDR1 SEHNR and CDR2 FQNEAQ (reference sequence). The CDR3: CASSRVWDNEQFF. The CDR3 DNA reads TGTGCCAGCAGCCGAGTGTGGGACAATGAGCAGTTCTTC.

This clone appeared a single time. The chain carries TRBV5-5 and TRBJ2-7; 8 bases fit TRBD1. From germline, CDR1 is SGHKS and CDR2 YYEKEE (reference sequence). CDR3 length: 11 residues. Unmatched junction bases numbered 5, after V lost 4 bases and J lost 11 bases. Written as DNA, the CDR3 is TGTGCCAGCAGCCCGGACAGGGTGAAGTACTTC. Translated, it gives CASSPDRVKYF. The full variable domain, its missing parts supplied by reference TRBV5-5 and TRBJ2-7, is DAGVTQSPTHLIKTRGQQVTLRCSPISGHKSVSWYQQVLGQGPQFIFQYYEKEERGRGNFPDRFSARQFPNYSSELNVNALLLGDSALYLCASSPDRVKYFGPGTRLTVT.

This chain joins TRBV18 and TRBJ2-7; no reliable D call. Germline CDR1 and CDR2: KGHSH and LQKENI. V lost 2 bases, J lost 2 bases, and 16 bases lay in between. The CDR3 runs 16 residues. The CDR3 region is CASSPTPGISTYEQYF. In DNA, the CDR3 is TGTGCCAGCTCACCAACCCCCGGAATAAGTACCTACGAGCAGTACTTC. Full variable domain (outside the CDR3, taken from reference TRBV18 and TRBJ2-7): NAGVMQNPRHLVRRRGQEARLRCSPMKGHSHVYWYRQLPEEGLKFMVYLQKENIIDESGMPKERFSAEFPKEGPSILRIQQVVRGDSAAYFCASSPTPGISTYEQYFGPGTRLTVT.

The J gene is TRBJ2-3, the V gene TRBV5-3, with 12 positions matching TRBD2. TRBV5-3 counts as an open reading frame of uncertain function. The length of the CDR3 is 18 residues. The ends lost 0 bases at V and 2 bases at J; junction bases unmatched: 7. In DNA form, the CDR3 reads TGTGCCAGAAGCTTGGGCCCTCCTAGCGGGGGGGTCACAGATACGCAGTATTTT. Translating it yields CARSLGPPSGGVTDTQYF.

The rearrangement uses TRBV7-8 and TRBJ2-2; D is possibly TRBD2 (5 bases). The CDR3 contains 15 residues. Germline CDR1 and CDR2: SGHVS and FQNEAQ. Trimming removed 4 bases at V and 5 bases at J, with 14 bases between. The CDR3 sequence: CASSSLTGGTGELFF. Here the CDR3 DNA reads TGTGCCAGCAGCTCTCTCACTGGAGGTACCGGGGAGCTGTTTTTT.

This chain uses TRBV5-4 with TRBJ2-1; no clear D. V lost 0 bases and J 10 bases, leaving 8 bases between the germline ends. Germline V gene lookup returns CDR1 SGHNT and CDR2 YYREEE (reference sequence). The CDR3 runs to 12 residues. CDR3 DNA sequence: TGTGCCAGCAGCTTGGACAGTTCGGAGCAGTTCTTC. It translates to CASSLDSSEQFF.

The chain couples TRBV19 to TRBJ2-1, with 7 positions matching TRBD2. This CDR3 is built from 16 residues. Germline V gives CDR1 LNHDA, CDR2 SQIVND (reference sequence). Trimming cost V 0 bases and J 2 bases; bases outside gene matches: 4. This chain's CDR3 is CASSIDALAAYNEQFF. The CDR3 region has the DNA TGTGCCAGTAGTATAGATGCTCTAGCGGCCTACAATGAGCAGTTCTTC.

This clone was observed a handful of times. The J gene is TRBJ2-1, the V gene TRBV9, with D possibly being TRBD2 (6 bases). The germline V gene has CDR1 SGDLS and CDR2 YYNGEE. Trimming pared 3 bases from V and 6 bases from J, leaving 10 bases between. This CDR3 spans 13 amino acids. The CDR3 sequence is CASSGDWINEQFF. CDR3 DNA sequence: TGTGCCAGCAGCGGGGACTGGATCAATGAGCAGTTCTTC.

The chain couples TRBV29-1 to TRBJ2-5; TRBD1 might be the D (5 bases). The CDR3 length is 14 residues. CDR1 and CDR2 (germline): SQVTM, ANQGSEA. Trimming took 4 bases from V and 0 from J, leaving 12 bases between them. The CDR3, as DNA: TGCAGCGTTGGGGGTGACAGAGACCAAGAGACCCAGTACTTC. Amino acid sequence: CSVGGDRDQETQYF. Variable domain in full (rest from reference TRBV29-1 and TRBJ2-5): SAVISQKPSRDICQRGTSLTIQCQVDSQVTMMFWYRQQPGQSLTLIATANQGSEATYESGFVIDKFPISRPNLTFSTLTVSNMSPEDSSIYLCSVGGDRDQETQYFGPGTRLLVL.

This chain joins TRBV25-1 and TRBJ2-1; D is unclear. The V gene lost 0 bases and the J gene lost 4 bases, with 7 bases spanning the gap. Germline V gene data show CDR1 as MGHDK and CDR2 as SYGVNS. This CDR3 has 14 residues. The CDR3 is CASSEYTQYNEQFF. As DNA, the CDR3 is TGTGCCAGCAGTGAATATACACAGTACAATGAGCAGTTCTTC. Using reference TRBV25-1 and TRBJ2-1 for the parts outside the CDR3, the full variable domain is EADIYQTPRYLVIGTGKKITLECSQTMGHDKMYWYQQDPGMELHLIHYSYGVNSTEKGDLSSESTVSRIRTEHFPLTLESARPSHTSQYLCASSEYTQYNEQFFGPGTRLTVL.

This clone was seen once. CDR3 bases: TGTGCCAGCAGTTACATGGGCGAAGAGCAGTTCTTC. Amino acids: CASSYMGEEQFF. This chain joins TRBV6-5 and TRBJ2-1; no firm D call. The CDR3 sequence is 12 residues long. The germline gives CDR1 MNHEY, CDR2 SVGAGI. Trimming took 2 bases from V and 10 from J, leaving 9 bases between them.

The V and J genes are TRBV7-7 and TRBJ2-6; D is uncertain. The CDR3 has 18 residues. The germline CDR1 and CDR2 sequences are SSHAT and FNYEAQ (reference sequence). Trimming pared 5 bases from V and 5 bases from J, leaving 22 bases between. The CDR3 DNA is TGTGCCAGCAGCCGAGATATTAAGTGCCAAAGTCGGGCCAACGTCCTGACTTTC. This sequence encodes CASSRDIKCQSRANVLTF.

This clone was recorded once. The chain combines TRBV9 with TRBJ1-2; D not resolved. With 4 bases removed from V and 7 bases from J, the gap between germline ends came to 14 bases. This CDR3 is 13 amino acids long. The V gene's germline CDR1 is SGDLS and CDR2 YYNGEE. CDR3 sequence: CASSYPPDSGYTF. CDR3 sequence (DNA): TGTGCCAGCAGCTACCCTCCGGATTCTGGCTACACCTTC. Variable domain in full (rest from reference TRBV9 and TRBJ1-2): DSGVTQTPKHLITATGQRVTLRCSPRSGDLSVYWYQQSLDQGLQFLIQYYNGEERAKGNILERFSAQQFPDLHSELNLSSLELGDSALYFCASSYPPDSGYTFGSGTRLTVV.

The chain is built from TRBV9 and TRBJ2-5; 8 bases are a match to TRBD2. The CDR3 is made up of 16 amino acids. The J segment lost 4 bases and the V segment lost 4 bases, leaving 12 bases of the junction unmatched. Germline V lookup: CDR1 SGDLS, CDR2 YYNGEE. CDR3 DNA: TGTGCCAGCAGCCCCCATGTATCGGGGGGGCTAGAGACCCAGTACTTC. It codes for CASSPHVSGGLETQYF.

This clone was observed a few times. This chain uses TRBV30 with TRBJ1-2; D ambiguous. Trimming removed 0 bases at V and 8 bases at J, with 16 bases between. This CDR3 spans 14 amino acids. Germline loops: CDR1 GTSNPN, CDR2 SVGIG (reference sequence). In DNA form, the CDR3 reads TGTGCCTGGAGTGTAGGCCTGGCCCTGTCCGGCTACACCTTC. Protein product: CAWSVGLALSGYTF.

In its sample, this clone was seen a few times. DNA of the CDR3: TGTGCCAGCAGCTTAGTGGGAGAGGGCCCTACCTACGAGCAGTACTTC. Translated: CASSLVGEGPTYEQYF. This chain joins TRBV7-9 and TRBJ2-7; possible D gene TRBD2, 5 bases. V lost 1 base and J lost 2, with 15 bases in between. The CDR3 spans 16 residues. CDR1 is SEHNR, CDR2 FQNEAQ, per germline (reference sequence).

The chain combines TRBV6-6 with TRBJ2-5, with D perhaps being TRBD1 or TRBD2 (5 bases each). This CDR3 has 12 residues. Germline-derived CDR1 and CDR2 are MNHNY and SVGAGI (reference sequence). V shed 2 bases and J shed 5 bases, with 6 bases lying between them. CDR3 residues: CASSYEGETQYF. CDR3 DNA sequence: TGTGCCAGCAGTTACGAGGGGGAGACCCAGTACTTC.

The chain has TRBV6-5 and TRBJ1-1; D call uncertain. This CDR3 is built from 14 residues. Per the germline V gene, CDR1 is MNHEY and CDR2 is SVGAGI. V lost 5 bases, J lost 8 bases, and 18 bases lay in between. The CDR3 DNA reads as TGTGCCAGCAGTCCCGGACCGGGAGGGCCAGAAGCTTTCTTT. This translates into CASSPGPGGPEAFF.

The V gene is TRBV5-1, the J gene TRBJ2-1; a weak D match, TRBD1 (5 bases). The CDR3 is made up of 16 amino acids. Germline assignment: CDR1 SGHRS and CDR2 YFSETQ. Trimming removed 1 base from V and 4 bases from J, with 15 bases in between. The CDR3 nucleotides are TGCGCCAGCAGCTTGAGGTTTGGGGCTACATACAATGAGCAGTTCTTC. Its translation: CASSLRFGATYNEQFF.